This passage covers 14 T cell receptor beta chains from one sample sequenced in a study of preoperative IRX-2 immunotherapy in early breast cancer. The treatment is: preoperative locoregional IRX-2 cytokine immunotherapy. Data came from immunoSEQ multiplex PCR; TCRdb stores just in-frame clones and leaves some out. The table includes 43,000 or so clones, about 95% detected once. The sample here was tumor tissue, taken after IRX-2 immunotherapy. These TCRs come from a human donor with breast cancer.

The rearrangement uses TRBV4-3 and TRBJ1-5; maybe TRBD1 (6 bases). Germline V lookup: CDR1 LGHNA, CDR2 YSLEER. The CDR3 loop spans 14 amino acids. Trimming shortened V by 4 bases and J by 5 bases, and 12 bases separated the two germline ends. CDR3 in DNA: TGCGCCAGCAGCCCAAGACAGGTCTATCAGCCCCAGCATTTT. It encodes CASSPRQVYQPQHF.

The chain employs TRBV6-5 and TRBJ2-7, with a possible D match to TRBD1 (6 bases). This CDR3 region has 16 residues. Germline values: CDR1 MNHEY, CDR2 SVGAGI. The V end was cut by 0 bases, the J end by 8 bases, with 20 bases between. CDR3 in DNA: TGTGCCAGCAGTTACTCTACAGGGCGAAGGGGCCTACAGCAGTACTTC. Its translation is CASSYSTGRRGLQQYF.

The chain joins TRBV18 to TRBJ2-2; D not certain. From germline, CDR1 is KGHSH and CDR2 LQKENI. Trimming pared 0 bases from V and 1 base from J, leaving 9 bases between. The CDR3 is 16 amino acids. CDR3 sequence (DNA): TGTGCCAGCTCACCACCGATCAGCAAGAACACCGGGGAGCTGTTTTTT. This sequence encodes CASSPPISKNTGELFF.

The chain links TRBV7-2 to TRBJ1-2; D gene ambiguous. The CDR3 length is 12 residues. Germline V gene lookup returns CDR1 SGHTA and CDR2 FQGNSA. The germline V and J ends were trimmed by 5 bases and 4 bases, with 8 bases remaining between them. The CDR3 is CASSPGGYGYTF. The CDR3 DNA reads as TGTGCCAGCAGCCCAGGTGGCTATGGCTACACCTTC.

The chain combines TRBV6-6 with TRBJ2-7, with D perhaps TRBD2 (5 bases). With 7 bases removed from V and 1 base from J, the gap between germline ends came to 17 bases. CDR1 and CDR2 from the germline V gene are MNHNY and SVGAGI (reference sequence). This CDR3 is built from 15 residues. CDR3 in amino acids: CASTPRGGESYEQYF. The CDR3 DNA is TGTGCCAGCACCCCCCGAGGAGGAGAGTCCTACGAGCAGTACTTC.

The chain carries TRBV28 and TRBJ1-1, with a possible D match to TRBD1 (5 bases). CDR1 MDHEN and CDR2 SYDVKM come from the germline V gene. The CDR3 extends over 19 amino acids. Trimming left V 2 bases short and J 1 base short, with 23 bases between. The CDR3 DNA is TGTGCCAGCAGTTTAGAGTCCCCTAGGACGGGACTTTGGAACACTGAAGCTTTCTTT. Its translation: CASSLESPRTGLWNTEAFF.

This clone was seen a single time. The genes are TRBV13 and TRBJ2-1; 9 bases align to TRBD2. Per the germline V gene, CDR1 is PRHDT and CDR2 is FYEKMQ (reference sequence). V gave up 0 bases and J gave up 4 bases; unmatched junction bases: 4. This CDR3 comprises 16 residues. CDR3 nucleotide sequence: TGTGCCAGCAGCTTAGGTCCTAGCGGGATATACAATGAGCAGTTCTTC. As protein: CASSLGPSGIYNEQFF.

This chain joins TRBV19 and TRBJ1-2; D unclear. The CDR3 has 14 amino acids. Trimming removed 7 bases from V and 3 bases from J, with 15 bases in between. Germline CDR1 is LNHDA and CDR2 is SQIVND (reference sequence). CDR3: CASTERERDYGYTF. CDR3 nucleotide sequence: TGTGCCAGTACTGAACGGGAGCGGGACTATGGCTACACCTTC.

The V call is TRBV7-8, the J call TRBJ1-1; TRBD1 matches at 9 bases. The V gene end was trimmed by 1 base and the J gene end by 4 bases; junction bases not matched to a gene: 7. Germline CDR1 reads SGHVS; CDR2 reads FQNEAQ. The CDR3 totals 16 residues. CDR3 DNA sequence: TGTGCCAGCAGCTTAGGGTGGGGACAGGGAATCACTGAAGCTTTCTTT. Amino acids: CASSLGWGQGITEAFF. Together with reference TRBV7-8 and TRBJ1-1, the CDR3 gives the full variable domain: GAGVSQSPRYKVAKRGQDVALRCDPISGHVSLFWYQQALGQGPEFLTYFQNEAQLDKSGLPSDRFFAERPEGSVSTLKIQRTQQEDSAVYLCASSLGWGQGITEAFFGQGTRLTVV.

V and J are TRBV11-2 and TRBJ2-1; D ambiguous. Germline-derived CDR1 and CDR2 are SGHAT and FQNNGV. This CDR3 contains 13 residues. CDR3 sequence: CAGGVSSYNEQFF. As DNA, the CDR3 is TGTGCTGGTGGGGTGAGCTCCTACAATGAGCAGTTCTTC.

The chain has TRBV7-9 and TRBJ1-6; D is unclear. The germline CDR1 and CDR2 sequences are SEHNR and FQNEAQ (reference sequence). This CDR3 is 15 amino acids long. V lost 0 bases and J 6 bases, leaving 9 bases between the germline ends. DNA for the CDR3: TGTGCCAGCAGCTTAGCTGAGGAAGCTAATTCACCCCTCCACTTT. This encodes CASSLAEEANSPLHF.

The rearrangement uses TRBV6-6 and TRBJ1-4, with unresolved D. The germline gives CDR1 MNHNY, CDR2 SVGAGI (reference sequence). The CDR3 has 15 residues. V was clipped by 0 bases and J by 3 bases, with 8 bases between them. The CDR3 loop reads CASSYSKGANEKLFF. CDR3 sequence (DNA): TGTGCCAGCAGTTACTCGAAGGGAGCTAATGAAAAACTGTTTTTT.

The chain is built from TRBV4-2 and TRBJ1-6, with unresolved D. This CDR3 contains 13 residues. CDR1 is LGHNA and CDR2 is YNFKEQ in the germline V gene. Trimming removed 0 bases at V and 10 bases at J, with 7 bases between. CDR3 in amino acids: CASSQEIRSPLHF. CDR3 sequence (DNA): TGTGCCAGCAGCCAAGAGATTCGATCACCCCTCCACTTT.

The gene calls are TRBV5-1 and TRBJ2-1; D is uncertain. Germline V gene lookup returns CDR1 SGHRS and CDR2 YFSETQ. The CDR3 loop spans 15 amino acids. The V gene lost 4 bases and the J gene lost 6 bases, with 17 bases spanning the gap. The CDR3 DNA sequence: TGCGCCAGCAGCATCTGGCAGTCTAAAGGCAATGAGCAGTTCTTC. Translating it yields CASSIWQSKGNEQFF.